This entry lists 3 T cell receptor beta chains sequenced from one sample in a study of shared clonotypes between healthy human individuals. Assay used: immunoSEQ multiplex PCR; TCRdb lists only in-frame clones, some missing. Here the sample spans some 1,600,000 clones, around 98% being singletons. Material: naive CD4+ T cells sorted from blood. Stated subset: CD45RA+ positively selected. Receptors were obtained from a young man in good health.

The J gene is TRBJ2-2, the V gene TRBV19, with 10 bases lining up with TRBD2. Germline V gives CDR1 LNHDA, CDR2 SQIVND (reference sequence). This CDR3 has 14 residues. After removal of 8 bases from V and 5 bases from J, the junction contained 5 bases not matched to a gene. The CDR3 DNA reads as TGTGCCAGTCAACTAGCGGGATTGACCGGGGAGCTGTTTTTT. Translated, it gives CASQLAGLTGELFF.

This chain links TRBV5-1 with TRBJ1-2; the match to TRBD1 covers 7 bases. CDR1 is SGHRS and CDR2 is YFSETQ in the germline V gene. This CDR3 is built from 13 residues. The ends lost 4 bases at V and 8 bases at J; junction bases unmatched: 8. The CDR3 nucleotides are TGCGCCAGCAGCGGGCAGACAGGGCCCGGCTACACCTTC. This encodes CASSGQTGPGYTF.

The chain couples TRBV9 to TRBJ1-1, with D hard to call. The CDR3 runs to 13 residues. Trimming pared 4 bases from V and 3 bases from J, leaving 10 bases between. Germline CDR1 is SGDLS and CDR2 is YYNGEE. The CDR3 DNA follows: TGTGCCAGCAGCCCTCGGGTCTACACTGAAGCTTTCTTT. Protein product: CASSPRVYTEAFF.